This passage covers 25 T cell receptor beta chains from one sample sequenced in a study of PD-L1 blockade in urothelial cancer. Only in-frame clones appear in the TCRdb table, and some are missing; sequencing was by immunoSEQ multiplex PCR. The top ten hold 1.5% to 2% of the sample, which has under 100,000 clones, 90% seen once. Described time point: pretreatment peripheral blood. The input for sequencing was PBMCs, taken around atezolizumab (anti-PD-L1) treatment. These receptors all come from a man aged 55 to 70 with urothelial cancer.

This sequence joins TRBV27 and TRBJ2-5; tentative D call: TRBD2 (7 bases). The germline V gene has CDR1 MNHEY and CDR2 SMNVEV (reference sequence). V was clipped by 8 bases and J by 4 bases, with 14 bases between them. The CDR3 has 13 amino acids. In DNA form, the CDR3 reads TGTGCCAGCCGTAGGGGGGGAAGAGAGACCCAGTACTTC. It translates to CASRRGGRETQYF.

The V gene is TRBV5-1, the J gene TRBJ2-3; D is ambiguous. Germline V lookup: CDR1 SGHRS, CDR2 YFSETQ. V was pared by 0 bases and J by 15 bases, with 17 bases between. The CDR3 is made up of 13 amino acids. The CDR3 reads CASSLGIRQSNYF. The DNA of the CDR3 is TGCGCCAGCAGCTTGGGCATCCGACAATCTAACTATTTT. The complete variable domain, with remaining parts taken from reference TRBV5-1 and TRBJ2-3, reads KAGVTQTPRYLIKTRGQQVTLSCSPISGHRSVSWYQQTPGQGLQFLFEYFSETQRNKGNFPGRFSGRQFSNSRSEMNVSTLELGDSALYLCASSLGIRQSNYFGPGTRLTVL.

V usage is TRBV19 and J usage is TRBJ2-4; TRBD2 is a possible D gene (6 bases). V was trimmed by 2 bases and J by 0 bases, leaving 8 bases between them. Germline lookup yields CDR1 LNHDA and CDR2 SQIVND (reference sequence). This CDR3 is built from 15 residues. The CDR3 DNA reads TGTGCCAGTAGTATACGGGGGTTAGCCAAAAACATTCAGTACTTC. Its protein is CASSIRGLAKNIQYF.

The chain couples TRBV7-2 to TRBJ2-1; TRBD2 matches at 13 bases. This CDR3 comprises 16 residues. Germline CDR1 and CDR2: SGHTA and FQGNSA. V was pared by 1 base and J by 8 bases, with 5 bases of the junction left unmatched. The CDR3 here is CASSLDGTSGIYEQFF. The CDR3 DNA follows: TGTGCCAGCAGCTTAGACGGGACTAGCGGGATCTATGAGCAGTTCTTC.

The J gene is TRBJ2-3, the V gene TRBV9; 16 bases agree with TRBD2. The ends lost 3 bases at V and 1 base at J; junction bases unmatched: 2. This CDR3 is built from 17 residues. The germline V gene encodes CDR1 SGDLS and CDR2 YYNGEE. CDR3: CASSAGLAGGRTDTQYF. The CDR3 nucleotides are TGTGCCAGCAGCGCGGGACTAGCGGGGGGGCGCACAGATACGCAGTATTTT.

This chain links TRBV7-2 with TRBJ2-5; 9 nucleotides agree with TRBD1. V gave up 3 bases and J gave up 5 bases; unmatched junction bases: 7. The CDR3 extends over 15 amino acids. Germline V lookup: CDR1 SGHTA, CDR2 FQGNSA. CDR3 sequence reads: CASSLDTGGAETQYF. For the CDR3, the DNA is TGTGCCAGCAGCTTGGATACAGGGGGCGCGGAGACCCAGTACTTC. Supplemented by reference TRBV7-2 and TRBJ2-5, the full variable domain reads GAGVSQSPSNKVTEKGKDVELRCDPISGHTALYWYRQSLGQGLEFLIYFQGNSAPDKSGLPSDRFSAERTGGSVSTLTIQRTQQEDSAVYLCASSLDTGGAETQYFGPGTRLLVL.

The chain is built from TRBV18 and TRBJ2-1; TRBD1 agrees at 10 bases. V shed 1 base, J shed 4 bases, and the junction held 7 bases outside the gene matches. The germline V gene has CDR1 KGHSH and CDR2 LQKENI. This CDR3 has 17 amino acids. CDR3 in amino acids: CASSPRDRGVGYNEQFF. The CDR3 DNA is TGTGCCAGCTCACCACGGGACAGGGGCGTTGGTTACAATGAGCAGTTCTTC.

The chain employs TRBV5-1 and TRBJ2-5; D is uncertain. Trimming took 0 bases from V and 2 from J, leaving 11 bases between them. The CDR3 consists of 15 residues. Per the germline V gene, CDR1 is SGHRS and CDR2 is YFSETQ. This CDR3 reads CASSLDTWQQETQYF. CDR3 bases: TGCGCCAGCAGCTTGGATACCTGGCAACAAGAGACCCAGTACTTC.

The chain has TRBV7-2 and TRBJ2-2, with D possibly being TRBD2 (5 bases). Germline V lookup: CDR1 SGHTA, CDR2 FQGNSA. The CDR3 is made up of 16 amino acids. The V gene lost 5 bases and the J gene lost 6 bases, with 19 bases spanning the gap. CDR3 sequence reads: CASSPLRAPAAGELFF. The CDR3 DNA reads TGTGCCAGCAGCCCCCTTCGGGCTCCAGCGGCCGGGGAGCTGTTTTTT.

The chain links TRBV6-1 to TRBJ2-4; maybe TRBD2 (5 bases). Germline CDR1 reads MNHNS; CDR2 reads SASEGT. Trimming removed 6 bases at V and 6 bases at J, with 15 bases between. The CDR3 covers 14 residues. The CDR3 is CASRTTLEGNIQYF. CDR3 coding DNA: TGTGCCAGCAGGACTACCCTAGAGGGAAACATTCAGTACTTC.

The J gene is TRBJ2-1, the V gene TRBV15; TRBD1 aligns across 8 bases. Trimming cost V 0 bases and J 6 bases; bases outside gene matches: 4. CDR3 length: 15 amino acids. Germline CDR1 and CDR2: LNHNV and YYDKDF (reference sequence). CDR3 DNA sequence: TGTGCCACCAGCAGAGATCAGGGGGCTTTCAATGAGCAGTTCTTC. Amino acid sequence: CATSRDQGAFNEQFF. The full variable domain, with the rest looked up from reference TRBV15 and TRBJ2-1, is DAMVIQNPRYQVTQFGKPVTLSCSQTLNHNVMYWYQQKSSQAPKLLFHYYDKDFNNEADTPDNFQSRRPNTSFCFLDIRSPGLGDTAMYLCATSRDQGAFNEQFFGPGTRLTVL.

The chain employs TRBV6-1 and TRBJ2-3; D call uncertain. V lost 0 bases and J lost 1, with 8 bases in between. This CDR3 has 15 amino acids. CDR1 and CDR2 from the germline V gene are MNHNS and SASEGT. The CDR3 region is CASSEASTGTDTQYF. The DNA for the CDR3 is TGTGCCAGCAGTGAAGCGTCTACTGGCACAGATACGCAGTATTTT.

The chain is built from TRBV12-2 and TRBJ1-1. TRBV12-2 is shown as a pseudogene. The CDR3 consists of 17 residues. The CDR3 DNA sequence: TGTGCAAGTCGCGCGGGCTGTGGACCCCCGATGGGAACTGAAGCTTTCTTT. Translated, it gives CASRAGCGPPMGTEAFF.

The V and J genes are TRBV7-6 and TRBJ2-3; TRBD2 matches at 9 bases. The V gene's germline CDR1 is SGHVS and CDR2 FNYEAQ. The CDR3 totals 15 residues. J was trimmed by 7 bases and V by 0 bases; bases with no gene match: 5. This CDR3 reads CASSLAGLAGNTQYF. For the CDR3, the DNA is TGTGCCAGCAGCTTAGCGGGGCTAGCGGGGAATACGCAGTATTTT. The full variable domain, with the rest looked up from reference TRBV7-6 and TRBJ2-3, is GAGVSQSPRYKVTKRGQDVALRCDPISGHVSLYWYRQALGQGPEFLTYFNYEAQQDKSGLPNDRFSAERPEGSISTLTIQRTEQRDSAMYRCASSLAGLAGNTQYFGPGTRLTVL.

This chain joins TRBV5-8 and TRBJ2-2, with a tentative D call TRBD2 (6 bases). This CDR3 contains 15 residues. Between the trimmed V and J ends, which lost 6 bases and 2 bases, there was a span of 14 bases. Germline assignment: CDR1 SGHTS and CDR2 YDEGEE. The CDR3 nucleotides read TGTGCCAGCACGCGGCGGGGAGTCAACACCGGGGAGCTGTTTTTT. It yields the protein CASTRRGVNTGELFF.

This sequence joins TRBV30 and TRBJ2-4, with 7 bases that match TRBD2. This CDR3 has 12 amino acids. Germline lookup yields CDR1 GTSNPN and CDR2 SVGIG (reference sequence). V shed 5 bases and J 8 bases; nucleotides not matched to a gene: 6. DNA of the CDR3: TGTGCCTGGGGGGAGGCGGGGGACATTCAGTACTTC. Its translation: CAWGEAGDIQYF. Together with reference TRBV30 and TRBJ2-4, the CDR3 gives the full variable domain: SQTIHQWPATLVQPVGSPLSLECTVEGTSNPNLYWYRQAAGRGLQLLFYSVGIGQISSEVPQNLSASRPQDRQFILSSKKLLLSDSGFYLCAWGEAGDIQYFGAGTRLSVL.

The rearrangement uses TRBV4-2 and TRBJ1-2; D gene uncertain. V gave up 0 bases and J gave up 9 bases, with 5 bases separating them. The CDR3 extends over 11 amino acids. Germline V gene sequence: CDR1 LGHNA, CDR2 YNFKEQ. The CDR3 region has the DNA TGTGCCAGCAGCCAAGAACTCCGCTACACCTTC. Its translation is CASSQELRYTF.

The J gene is TRBJ2-5, the V gene TRBV7-8; the match to TRBD1 covers 7 bases. The CDR3 contains 13 residues. The V segment lost 3 bases and the J segment 9 bases; nucleotides outside the gene matches: 7. CDR1 is SGHVS, CDR2 FQNEAQ, per germline. The CDR3 reads CASSFRTGPAQYF. The CDR3 nucleotides are TGTGCCAGCAGCTTTAGGACAGGACCAGCCCAGTACTTC.

The chain uses TRBV9 and TRBJ2-5; 9 nucleotides agree with TRBD1. J lost 2 bases, V lost 3 bases, and 5 bases had no gene match. The CDR3 totals 15 residues. Looked up from germline, CDR1 is SGDLS and CDR2 is YYNGEE. The CDR3 spells CASSGRDRVQETQYF. The CDR3 DNA follows: TGTGCCAGCAGCGGCCGGGACAGGGTACAAGAGACCCAGTACTTC.

The chain recombines TRBV20-1 with TRBJ2-3; D ambiguous. In germline, CDR1 is DFQATT, CDR2 SNEGSKA (reference sequence). V was clipped by 5 bases and J by 6 bases, with 9 bases between them. The CDR3 runs to 11 residues. The CDR3 DNA is TGCAGTGCTGTTTATTTGGATACGCAGTATTTT. Its protein is CSAVYLDTQYF.

The chain's CDR3 is CASSLMRSGSPLHF. In DNA form, the CDR3 reads TGTGCCAGCAGTTTAATGAGGTCAGGGTCACCCCTCCACTTT. V is TRBV28 and J is TRBJ1-6; maybe TRBD1 (5 bases). The CDR3 has 14 residues. Per the germline V gene, CDR1 is MDHEN and CDR2 is SYDVKM. V shed 2 bases and J shed 10 bases, with 12 bases lying between them.

The chain has TRBV28 and TRBJ1-1; no clear D gene. V lost 2 bases and J lost 4, with 2 bases in between. The CDR3 contains 11 residues. Looked up from germline, CDR1 is MDHEN and CDR2 is SYDVKM. This CDR3 reads CASSLLTEAFF. CDR3 nucleotide sequence: TGTGCCAGCAGTTTACTCACTGAAGCTTTCTTT. The full variable domain, in which reference TRBV28 and TRBJ1-1 provide the parts outside the CDR3, is DVKVTQSSRYLVKRTGEKVFLECVQDMDHENMFWYRQDPGLGLRLIYFSYDVKMKEKGDIPEGYSVSREKKERFSLILESASTNQTSMYLCASSLLTEAFFGQGTRLTVV.

The chain is built from TRBV5-4 and TRBJ1-2; D unresolved. The CDR3 extends over 14 amino acids. From germline, CDR1 is SGHNT and CDR2 YYREEE (reference sequence). The V end lost 0 bases, the J end lost 4 bases, and 10 bases lay between the germline ends. This CDR3 is CASSLDSALYGYTF. For the CDR3, the DNA is TGTGCCAGCAGCTTGGACAGTGCACTCTATGGCTACACCTTC.

V and J are TRBV7-2 and TRBJ2-3, with a weak D call TRBD2 (6 bases). The V end lost 5 bases, the J end lost 4 bases, and 13 bases lay between the germline ends. CDR1 SGHTA and CDR2 FQGNSA come from the germline V gene. This CDR3 has 14 residues. The CDR3 region is CASSPSVAADTQYF. The CDR3 DNA reads TGTGCCAGCAGCCCTAGCGTGGCAGCAGATACGCAGTATTTT.

The V and J genes are TRBV11-2 and TRBJ2-1; TRBD1 agrees at 10 bases. This CDR3 is built from 17 residues. Trimming cost V 3 bases and J 6 bases; bases outside gene matches: 11. Germline V gives CDR1 SGHAT, CDR2 FQNNGV. The CDR3 region is CASSLLSTGGPANEQFF. CDR3 in DNA: TGTGCCAGCAGCTTGCTATCGACAGGGGGCCCCGCCAATGAGCAGTTCTTC.